The next 18 T cell receptor beta chains were all read from a single sample in a study of blood T cell repertoires in COVID-19. This table comes from immunoSEQ multiplex PCR, and its TCRdb copy is limited to in-frame clones, with some not included. The sample records 180,000 or so clones, roughly 90% being singletons. The sequenced sample consisted of peripheral blood. The receptors derive from a man between 40 and 49 years old with acute or convalescent COVID-19.

The chain recombines TRBV4-1 with TRBJ2-3; no firm D call. CDR1 is MGHRA, CDR2 YSYEKL, per germline. Trimming shortened V by 0 bases and J by 3 bases, and 13 bases separated the two germline ends. This CDR3 comprises 16 residues. CDR3 in amino acids: CASSQEADTRTDTQYF. The DNA for the CDR3 is TGCGCCAGCAGCCAAGAGGCCGACACAAGGACAGATACGCAGTATTTT.

The rearrangement links TRBV19 to TRBJ1-2; 10 bases fit TRBD1. Germline V gene sequence: CDR1 LNHDA, CDR2 SQIVND (reference sequence). J was trimmed by 4 bases and V by 4 bases; bases with no gene match: 6. The length of the CDR3 is 15 residues. The CDR3 sequence is CASSTPGQGPYGYTF. The CDR3 nucleotides read TGTGCCAGTAGTACCCCGGGACAGGGGCCCTATGGCTACACCTTC.

The chain has TRBV7-9 and TRBJ2-7, with TRBD2 matching over 7 bases. Germline-derived CDR1 and CDR2 are SEHNR and FQNEAQ (reference sequence). The CDR3 contains 15 residues. The V and J ends lost 5 bases and 3 bases, in that order; junction bases with no gene match: 10. For the CDR3, the DNA is TGTGCCAGCAGCGGGGTGCGACAGCGGGACTACGAGCAGTACTTC. Amino acids: CASSGVRQRDYEQYF. Combining the CDR3 with reference TRBV7-9 and TRBJ2-7 gives the whole variable domain DTGVSQNPRHKITKRGQNVTFRCDPISEHNRLYWYRQTLGQGPEFLTYFQNEAQLEKSRLLSDRFSAERPKGSFSTLEIQRTEQGDSAMYLCASSGVRQRDYEQYFGPGTRLTVT.

This rearrangement joins TRBV6-5 to TRBJ2-2, with unresolved D. Germline V gene sequence: CDR1 MNHEY, CDR2 SVGAGI. The CDR3 consists of 14 residues. V lost 0 bases and J lost 6, with 8 bases in between. The CDR3 region has the DNA TGTGCCAGCAGTTACTCGAGAATGGCCGGGGAGCTGTTTTTT. Translating it yields CASSYSRMAGELFF.

The chain couples TRBV6-2 or TRBV6-3 to TRBJ1-1; TRBD1 aligns across 10 bases. The V gene end was trimmed by 5 bases and the J gene end by 3 bases; junction bases not matched to a gene: 12. This CDR3 contains 17 residues. Germline CDR1 is MNHEY and CDR2 is SVGEGT. The CDR3 region is CASSSDRGRGVDTEAFF. CDR3 DNA: TGTGCCAGCAGTAGCGACAGGGGGCGAGGTGTGGACACTGAAGCTTTCTTT.

V gene TRBV7-2 combines with J gene TRBJ2-3, with TRBD2 matching over 8 bases. CDR1 is SGHTA, CDR2 FQGNSA, per germline. Trimming took 4 bases from V and 7 from J; bases not matched to a gene: 10. This CDR3 has 15 residues. This CDR3 is CASSSQAGGVNTQYF. CDR3 in DNA: TGTGCCAGCAGCTCCCAGGCGGGGGGTGTAAATACGCAGTATTTT.

The chain employs TRBV29-1 and TRBJ2-1; 14 bases align to TRBD2. V was pared by 6 bases and J by 1 base, with 5 bases of the junction left unmatched. This CDR3 contains 16 residues. Germline lookup yields CDR1 SQVTM and CDR2 ANQGSEA. The DNA of the CDR3 is TGCAGCGTGCGGACTAGCGGGGGGCCATCCTACAATGAGCAGTTCTTC. This encodes CSVRTSGGPSYNEQFF.

The chain employs TRBV10-1 and TRBJ2-3; D perhaps matches TRBD2 (6 bases). The CDR3 length is 13 residues. V shed 4 bases and J shed 4 bases, with 9 bases lying between them. Germline V CDR1 and CDR2: WNHNN, SYGVQD (reference sequence). CDR3 in amino acids: CASSGGVADTQYF. In nucleotides, the CDR3 is TGCGCCAGCAGTGGGGGGGTCGCAGATACGCAGTATTTT.

The CDR3 reads CASSDRDRGVDTQYF. In DNA form, the CDR3 reads TGTGCCAGCAGCGACCGGGACAGGGGCGTAGATACGCAGTATTTT. The chain couples TRBV6-2 or TRBV6-3 to TRBJ2-3; 10 bases line up with TRBD1. The germline gives CDR1 MNHEY, CDR2 SVGEGT. Trimming cost V 6 bases and J 5 bases; bases outside gene matches: 8. The length of the CDR3 is 15 residues.

This sequence joins TRBV7-2 and TRBJ1-5; weak D call: TRBD1 (5 bases). The CDR3 extends over 16 amino acids. Trimming took 0 bases from V and 6 from J, leaving 15 bases between them. CDR1 is SGHTA, CDR2 FQGNSA, per germline. CDR3 region: CASSLAGGVIGQPQHF. The DNA of the CDR3 is TGTGCCAGCAGCTTAGCGGGGGGGGTAATAGGTCAGCCCCAGCATTTT.

The chain links TRBV7-9 to TRBJ2-7; TRBD2 agrees at 8 bases. J was trimmed by 4 bases and V by 1 base; bases with no gene match: 6. The CDR3 length is 15 residues. Per germline, CDR1 SEHNR and CDR2 FQNEAQ (reference sequence). Here the CDR3 reads CASSLVLAGRYEQYF. Written as DNA, the CDR3 is TGTGCCAGCAGCTTAGTCCTAGCGGGTCGGTACGAGCAGTACTTC. Using reference TRBV7-9 and TRBJ2-7 for the parts outside the CDR3, the full variable domain is DTGVSQNPRHKITKRGQNVTFRCDPISEHNRLYWYRQTLGQGPEFLTYFQNEAQLEKSRLLSDRFSAERPKGSFSTLEIQRTEQGDSAMYLCASSLVLAGRYEQYFGPGTRLTVT.

V and J are TRBV6-5 and TRBJ2-1, with D perhaps TRBD2 (5 bases). V gave up 7 bases and J gave up 3 bases, with 16 bases separating them. The CDR3 loop spans 15 amino acids. The germline V gene encodes CDR1 MNHEY and CDR2 SVGAGI. This chain's CDR3 is CASIPIGGLYNEQFF. The DNA for the CDR3 is TGTGCCAGCATCCCAATCGGAGGCCTCTACAATGAGCAGTTCTTC.

This rearrangement joins TRBV6-5 to TRBJ1-2, with no clear D. Germline V lookup: CDR1 MNHEY, CDR2 SVGAGI. The V end was cut by 5 bases, the J end by 7 bases, with 20 bases between. The CDR3 consists of 15 residues. This chain's CDR3 is CASSPPRGSAGGYTF. CDR3 DNA sequence: TGTGCCAGCAGTCCCCCGCGGGGTTCGGCTGGTGGCTACACCTTC.

This chain joins TRBV2 and TRBJ1-2; 7 nucleotides match TRBD1. Looked up from germline, CDR1 is SNHLY and CDR2 is FYNNEI. V lost 8 bases and J lost 8; bases outside the gene matches: 11. This CDR3 is built from 13 residues. DNA of the CDR3: TGTGCCAGCTTGACAGGGACCCTCGGGGGCTACACCTTC. Translating it yields CASLTGTLGGYTF.

This rearrangement joins TRBV29-1 to TRBJ1-1; TRBD1 is a possible D gene (6 bases). The germline gives CDR1 SQVTM, CDR2 ANQGSEA. The V and J ends lost 7 bases and 5 bases respectively, with 17 bases between them. This CDR3 spans 13 amino acids. CDR3 sequence (DNA): TGCAGCGAAACTACAGGGTTGGGGACTGAAGCTTTCTTT. Translation gives CSETTGLGTEAFF.

V gene TRBV24-1 combines with J gene TRBJ2-1; 7 nucleotides match TRBD2. The germline V gene encodes CDR1 KGHDR and CDR2 SFDVKD. V was pared by 4 bases and J by 5 bases, with 7 bases of the junction left unmatched. CDR3 length equals 15 residues. The CDR3 DNA sequence: TGTGCCACCAGTGACCCCAGCGGGGTGAACAATGAGCAGTTCTTC. Protein sequence: CATSDPSGVNNEQFF.

This chain joins TRBV28 and TRBJ1-4, with D perhaps matching TRBD1 (5 bases). The V end was cut by 6 bases, the J end by 10 bases, with 18 bases between. Germline CDR1 MDHEN, CDR2 SYDVKM. The CDR3 totals 14 residues. CDR3 sequence: CASSLGGGSAKLFF. The CDR3 nucleotides read TGTGCCAGCAGCCTGGGGGGGGGTTCGGCAAAACTGTTTTTT.

This chain links TRBV6-5 with TRBJ2-1, with unresolved D. V was shortened by 7 bases and J by 0 bases, with 4 bases between the two germline ends. This CDR3 has 12 amino acids. Germline V lookup: CDR1 MNHEY, CDR2 SVGAGI. As DNA, the CDR3 is TGTGCCAGCACGGTCTCCTACAATGAGCAGTTCTTC. It specifies CASTVSYNEQFF.